Each of the 26 T cell receptor beta chains below was sequenced from the same sample in a study of beta chain features in type 1 diabetes. cDNA synthesis used the whole RNA isolate, giving expressed TCRB sequences. TCRdb's table, derived via immunoSEQ multiplex PCR, lists solely in-frame clones and lacks some. The data hold about half a million clones, with about an eighth observed a single time. The sample comprised naive CD4+ T cells from blood. Every receptor here comes from a woman aged 18-29 years in good health.

This clone was counted ten times or more. The chain employs TRBV19 and TRBJ2-1; no firm D call. Germline lookup yields CDR1 LNHDA and CDR2 SQIVND (reference sequence). The CDR3 loop spans 13 amino acids. The V end was cut by 4 bases, the J end by 5 bases, with 9 bases between. CDR3 region: CASSRSRHNEQFF. The CDR3 nucleotides read TGTGCCAGTAGTAGGTCCAGGCACAATGAGCAGTTCTTC.

This clone was counted a few times. The gene calls are TRBV19 and TRBJ1-1, with D maybe TRBD1 (5 bases). There are 13 residues in the CDR3. The V end was cut by 7 bases, the J end by 1 base, with 10 bases between. Germline loops: CDR1 LNHDA, CDR2 SQIVND (reference sequence). CDR3 loop: CASMGTWNTEAFF. The CDR3 region has the DNA TGTGCCAGTATGGGGACTTGGAACACTGAAGCTTTCTTT.

This chain connects TRBV12-5 to TRBJ2-7; TRBD1 agrees at 10 bases. This CDR3 is 14 amino acids long. The germline CDR1 and CDR2 sequences are LGHNT and FRNRAP. The ends lost 6 bases at V and 5 bases at J; junction bases unmatched: 7. For the CDR3, the DNA is TGTGCTAGTGGCCTGACAGGGGGCATCCACGAGCAGTACTTC. This encodes CASGLTGGIHEQYF. The whole variable domain, filled in from reference TRBV12-5 and TRBJ2-7, reads DARVTQTPRHKVTEMGQEVTMRCQPILGHNTVFWYRQTMMQGLELLAYFRNRAPLDDSGMPKDRFSAEMPDATLATLKIQPSEPRDSAVYFCASGLTGGIHEQYFGPGTRLTVT.

The rearrangement links TRBV7-2 to TRBJ2-2; TRBD1 is a possible D gene (5 bases). Germline CDR1 reads SGHTA; CDR2 reads FQGNSA. The CDR3 runs 15 residues. Between the trimmed V and J ends, which lost 3 bases and 2 bases, there was a span of 10 bases. CDR3 loop: CASSFQGLNTGELFF. The CDR3 DNA reads as TGTGCCAGCAGCTTCCAGGGATTAAACACCGGGGAGCTGTTTTTT.

This clone was seen a handful of times. This chain links TRBV7-3 with TRBJ1-1, with D possibly TRBD1 on 5 matching bases. V lost 5 bases, J lost 4 bases, and 14 bases lay in between. CDR3 size: 14 residues. Germline V CDR1 and CDR2: SGHTA, FQGTGA. The CDR3 DNA reads TGTGCCAGCAGCATCCAGGGAGTGGGCACTGAAGCTTTCTTT. This encodes CASSIQGVGTEAFF. The full variable domain, its missing parts supplied by reference TRBV7-3 and TRBJ1-1, is GAGVSQTPSNKVTEKGKYVELRCDPISGHTALYWYRQSLGQGPEFLIYFQGTGAADDSGLPNDRFFAVRPEGSVSTLKIQRTERGDSAVYLCASSIQGVGTEAFFGQGTRLTVV.

The V call is TRBV25-1, the J call TRBJ2-1; 7 positions agree with TRBD2. The CDR3 consists of 16 residues. With V trimmed by 8 bases and J by 6 bases, 16 bases remained unmatched. CDR1 and CDR2 from the germline V gene are MGHDK and SYGVNS. In nucleotides, the CDR3 is TGTGCCAGCGCCGGGACTACCCGAGAGCCGGGCAATGAGCAGTTCTTC. Amino acids: CASAGTTREPGNEQFF.

In this sample, this clone turned up a few times. The rearrangement joins TRBV4-1 to TRBJ1-4; 8 nucleotides agree with TRBD1. V lost 6 bases to trimming and J lost 7 bases; unmatched junction nucleotides: 13. This CDR3 comprises 16 residues. Germline CDR1 MGHRA, CDR2 YSYEKL. The CDR3 sequence is CASRPTTGGVGEKLFF. CDR3 DNA sequence: TGCGCCAGCAGGCCTACTACAGGGGGAGTTGGTGAAAAACTGTTTTTT.

The V and J genes are TRBV7-2 and TRBJ1-5; 11 positions match TRBD1. The junction had 9 bases not matched to a gene; V was cut back by 5 bases and J by 6 bases. This CDR3 has 16 residues. The V gene's germline CDR1 is SGHTA and CDR2 FQGNSA. The CDR3 is CASSPRTGGTLQPQHF. CDR3 DNA sequence: TGTGCCAGCAGCCCACGGACAGGGGGCACGCTTCAGCCCCAGCATTTT. The variable domain in full, with the rest retrieved from reference TRBV7-2 and TRBJ1-5, is GAGVSQSPSNKVTEKGKDVELRCDPISGHTALYWYRQSLGQGLEFLIYFQGNSAPDKSGLPSDRFSAERTGGSVSTLTIQRTQQEDSAVYLCASSPRTGGTLQPQHFGDGTRLSIL.

This clone was seen a handful of times. CDR3 amino acids: CASSLYTSGKFQETQYF. The CDR3, as DNA: TGTGCCAGCAGCTTATATACTAGCGGCAAGTTCCAAGAGACCCAGTACTTC. The chain recombines TRBV11-2 with TRBJ2-5; TRBD2 aligns across 8 bases. V dropped 2 bases and J dropped 1; count of bases not matched to a gene: 9. The germline gives CDR1 SGHAT, CDR2 FQNNGV. There are 17 residues in the CDR3. Using reference TRBV11-2 and TRBJ2-5 for the parts outside the CDR3, the full variable domain is EAGVAQSPRYKIIEKRQSVAFWCNPISGHATLYWYQQILGQGPKLLIQFQNNGVVDDSQLPKDRFSAERLKGVDSTLKIQPAKLEDSAVYLCASSLYTSGKFQETQYFGPGTRLLVL.

Concerning this clone itself: The junction departs from germline at one end; a sequencing error may be responsible. The chain employs TRBV30 and TRBJ1-4; the D gene is possibly TRBD1 (5 bases). Germline values: CDR1 GTSNPN, CDR2 SVGIG (reference sequence). The CDR3 runs to 15 residues. In DNA form, the CDR3 reads TGTGCCTTGAGTTCCGGGACTACAACTAATGAAAAACTGTTTTTT. Encoded protein: CALSSGTTTNEKLFF.

This clone was seen a few times. The CDR3 nucleotides read TGTGCCAGCAGCAAGGACAGGGGACCACAAGAGACCCAGTACTTC. Amino acid sequence: CASSKDRGPQETQYF. The J gene is TRBJ2-5, the V gene TRBV7-9; 9 bases are a match to TRBD1. Unmatched junction bases numbered 6, after V lost 5 bases and J lost 2 bases. The CDR3 length is 15 residues. From germline, CDR1 is SEHNR and CDR2 FQNEAQ (reference sequence).

This clone was observed a handful of times. The rearrangement links TRBV2 to TRBJ2-6; D unclear. Germline lookup yields CDR1 SNHLY and CDR2 FYNNEI. The ends were cut back, 4 bases at V and 2 bases at J, with 9 bases in the middle. The CDR3 runs 15 residues. CDR3 DNA sequence: TGTGCCAGCAGTGCCCAGTTGACTGGGGCCAACGTCCTGACTTTC. Translated: CASSAQLTGANVLTF.

V usage is TRBV30 and J usage is TRBJ2-7, with 10 bases matching TRBD1. The germline CDR1 and CDR2 sequences are GTSNPN and SVGIG (reference sequence). With V trimmed by 3 bases and J by 4 bases, 6 bases remained unmatched. This CDR3 is built from 14 residues. CDR3 coding DNA: TGTGCCTGGAGGCCGGGACAGGGGAGGTACGAGCAGTACTTC. Protein sequence: CAWRPGQGRYEQYF.

This clone turned up a few times. The V gene is TRBV28, the J gene TRBJ2-5, with no clear D. Germline CDR1 and CDR2: MDHEN and SYDVKM. Trimming pared 7 bases from V and 4 bases from J, leaving 13 bases between. CDR3 size: 13 residues. CDR3 sequence reads: CASTEPPVETQYF. CDR3 bases: TGTGCCAGCACCGAGCCCCCGGTAGAGACCCAGTACTTC.

This clone occurred a few times. The chain links TRBV19 to TRBJ2-1; D is unresolved. Germline loops: CDR1 LNHDA, CDR2 SQIVND (reference sequence). The germline V and J ends were trimmed by 6 bases and 7 bases, with 7 bases remaining between them. There are 11 residues in the CDR3. The CDR3 coding sequence is TGTGCCAGTAGGTCATTAAATGAGCAGTTCTTC. As protein: CASRSLNEQFF. Complete variable domain (other parts from reference TRBV19 and TRBJ2-1): DGGITQSPKYLFRKEGQNVTLSCEQNLNHDAMYWYRQDPGQGLRLIYYSQIVNDFQKGDIAEGYSVSREKKESFPLTVTSAQKNPTAFYLCASRSLNEQFFGPGTRLTVL.

This clone was observed a few times. The V and J genes are TRBV4-1 and TRBJ1-4; TRBD1 might be the D (6 bases). This CDR3 spans 15 amino acids. Germline loops: CDR1 MGHRA, CDR2 YSYEKL. Trimming took off 4 bases at V and 8 bases at J, with 17 bases between the two ends. CDR3 bases: TGCGCCAGCAGCCTCCCCTCCAGGGGCCAGGAAAAACTGTTTTTT. Amino acid sequence: CASSLPSRGQEKLFF.

This clone was found a few times. The V call is TRBV29-1, the J call TRBJ2-1; the D is unclear. The CDR3 extends over 9 amino acids. CDR1 and CDR2 (germline): SQVTM, ANQGSEA. V was clipped by 7 bases and J by 10 bases, with 8 bases between them. The CDR3 reads CSGDREQFF. The CDR3 nucleotides are TGCAGCGGCGATCGGGAGCAGTTCTTC.

This clone was counted between two and nine times. Other nucleotide sequences in the sample specify the same CDR3. The CDR3 reads CASSALVGGEQYV. The CDR3 region has the DNA TGTGCCAGCAGCGCCCTGGTGGGTGGGGAGCAGTACGTC. The gene calls are TRBV7-9 and TRBJ2-7; D ambiguous. The V and J ends lost 5 bases and 7 bases respectively, with 15 bases between them. The germline V gene has CDR1 SEHNR and CDR2 FQNEAQ (reference sequence). The CDR3 totals 13 residues.

The V gene is TRBV6-1, the J gene TRBJ1-3; D gene uncertain. Germline CDR1 is MNHNS and CDR2 is SASEGT. This CDR3 is 13 amino acids long. V gave up 0 bases and J gave up 4 bases, with 4 bases separating them. CDR3 DNA sequence: TGTGCCAGCAGTGAAGCGGGCGGAAACACCATATATTTT. Protein sequence: CASSEAGGNTIYF.

The chain combines TRBV7-6 with TRBJ2-1; D might be TRBD2 (6 bases). Germline V gene sequence: CDR1 SGHVS, CDR2 FNYEAQ. CDR3 length: 16 residues. V was cut by 2 bases and J by 5 bases, with 16 bases left in between. CDR3 protein: CASSLSLWGENNEQFF. The CDR3 DNA sequence: TGTGCCAGCAGCTTATCTCTGTGGGGGGAGAACAATGAGCAGTTCTTC.

V and J are TRBV19 and TRBJ1-1; no clear D gene. The V gene's germline CDR1 is LNHDA and CDR2 SQIVND (reference sequence). This CDR3 is 10 amino acids long. The V end was cut by 9 bases, the J end by 3 bases, with 5 bases between. CDR3: CASRDTEAFF. In DNA, the CDR3 is TGTGCCAGCCGAGACACTGAAGCTTTCTTT.

The sample holds a few counts of this clone. The chain uses TRBV5-4 and TRBJ2-5; D ambiguous. CDR1 is SGHNT and CDR2 is YYREEE in the germline V gene (reference sequence). The ends were cut back, 3 bases at V and 5 bases at J, with 8 bases in the middle. This CDR3 comprises 12 residues. The CDR3, as DNA: TGTGCCAGCAGCTCGCCGCGGGAGACCCAGTACTTC. This translates into CASSSPRETQYF.

The rearrangement joins TRBV30 to TRBJ1-4; no reliable D call. The CDR3 length is 14 residues. Per germline, CDR1 GTSNPN and CDR2 SVGIG (reference sequence). The V end was cut by 2 bases, the J end by 5 bases, with 12 bases between. CDR3 in DNA: TGTGCCTGGAGTAACCAACTGGGGAATGAAAAACTGTTTTTT. It codes for CAWSNQLGNEKLFF. Combining the CDR3 with reference TRBV30 and TRBJ1-4 gives the whole variable domain SQTIHQWPATLVQPVGSPLSLECTVEGTSNPNLYWYRQAAGRGLQLLFYSVGIGQISSEVPQNLSASRPQDRQFILSSKKLLLSDSGFYLCAWSNQLGNEKLFFGSGTQLSVL.

The V call is TRBV9, the J call TRBJ2-1; possible D gene TRBD2, 5 bases. Germline-derived CDR1 and CDR2 are SGDLS and YYNGEE. This CDR3 has 17 residues. With 0 bases removed from V and 7 bases from J, the gap between germline ends came to 20 bases. The CDR3 nucleotides are TGTGCCAGCAGCGTAGAGGACTTAACCTTTATAAGGAATGAGCAGTTCTTC. Its translation: CASSVEDLTFIRNEQFF.

V gene TRBV19 combines with J gene TRBJ1-5; D possibly corresponds to TRBD1 (6 bases). V lost 4 bases and J lost 1, with 11 bases in between. The CDR3 has 15 amino acids. In germline, CDR1 is LNHDA, CDR2 SQIVND (reference sequence). The CDR3 sequence: CASSTRTVSNQPQHF. The CDR3 DNA reads as TGTGCCAGTAGTACCCGGACAGTCAGCAATCAGCCCCAGCATTTT.

This clone occurred a few times. The J gene is TRBJ2-7, the V gene TRBV19; D is ambiguous. From germline, CDR1 is LNHDA and CDR2 SQIVND (reference sequence). Between the trimmed V and J ends, which lost 1 base and 0 bases, there was a span of 13 bases. This CDR3 spans 16 amino acids. The CDR3 protein is CASSIAVKGSSYEQYF. In DNA form, the CDR3 reads TGTGCCAGTAGTATAGCCGTGAAAGGAAGCTCCTACGAGCAGTACTTC.